This T cell receptor (beta chain) was documented in a study of control samples from healthy donors and cancer patients. Sequenced by immunoSEQ multiplex PCR; TCRdb stores in-frame clones only, minus some. The data contain fewer than 90,000 clones, roughly 89% of them singletons. The sample consisted of PBMCs. The TCR sequence derives from a woman aged 60 to 75 with head and neck cancer.

The CDR3 is CASSTLANTGELFF. CDR3 DNA sequence: TGTGCCAGCAGCACTCTAGCGAACACCGGGGAGCTGTTTTTT. The rearrangement uses TRBV3-1 (or the pseudogene TRBV3-2) and TRBJ2-2; D is uncertain. The CDR3 contains 14 residues. The germline V and J ends were trimmed by 5 bases and 0 bases, with 7 bases remaining between them. CDR1 is LGHDT and CDR2 is YNNKEL in the germline V gene (reference sequence).